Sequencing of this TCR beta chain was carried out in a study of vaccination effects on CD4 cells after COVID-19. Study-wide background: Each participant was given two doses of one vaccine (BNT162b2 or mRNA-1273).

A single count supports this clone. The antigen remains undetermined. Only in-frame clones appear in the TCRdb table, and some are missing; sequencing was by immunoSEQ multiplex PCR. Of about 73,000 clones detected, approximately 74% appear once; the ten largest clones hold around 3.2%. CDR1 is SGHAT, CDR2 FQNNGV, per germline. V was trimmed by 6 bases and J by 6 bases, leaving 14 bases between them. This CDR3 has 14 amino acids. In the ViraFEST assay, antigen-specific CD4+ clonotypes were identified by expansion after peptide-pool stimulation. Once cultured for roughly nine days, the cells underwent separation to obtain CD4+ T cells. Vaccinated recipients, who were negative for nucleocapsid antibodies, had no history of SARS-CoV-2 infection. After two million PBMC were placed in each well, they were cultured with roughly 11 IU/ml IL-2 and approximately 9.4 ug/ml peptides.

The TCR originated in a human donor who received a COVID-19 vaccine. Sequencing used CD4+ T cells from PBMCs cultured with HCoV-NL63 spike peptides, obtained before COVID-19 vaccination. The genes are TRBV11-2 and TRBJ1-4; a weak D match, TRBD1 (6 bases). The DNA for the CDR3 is TGTGCCAGCAGAGAACAGGGAGCGGATGAAAAACTGTTTTTT. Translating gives CASREQGADEKLFF.